Presented here are 29 T cell receptor beta chains from one specimen sequenced in a study of T cell changes during pregnancy in multiple sclerosis. The method was immunoSEQ multiplex PCR; TCRdb's version includes in-frame clones alone and lacks a portion of them. This sample has about 40,000 clones; around 93% occur once, and the top ten carry roughly 0.35%. This specimen consisted of CD4+ T cells from peripheral blood mononuclear cells, obtained after pregnancy. Every receptor here comes from a female donor with multiple sclerosis, enrolled in a pregnancy study.

The rearrangement links TRBV2 to TRBJ2-3, with 10 nucleotides matching TRBD2. CDR3 length: 16 residues. Losses at the gene ends were 5 bases for V and 1 base for J; bases not matched to a gene: 6. Germline V gene data show CDR1 as SNHLY and CDR2 as FYNNEI. CDR3 coding DNA: TGTGCCAGCAGTTCCATAGCGGGGGGACGCACAGATACGCAGTATTTT. It is translated as CASSSIAGGRTDTQYF.

The rearrangement joins TRBV6-5 to TRBJ1-2; 7 nucleotides align to TRBD1. V gave up 5 bases and J gave up 11 bases; unmatched junction bases: 14. The CDR3 consists of 14 residues. From germline, CDR1 is MNHEY and CDR2 SVGAGI. The CDR3 coding sequence is TGTGCCAGCAGTCCCTCATCACCGGGACAGCTGTACACCTTC. It encodes CASSPSSPGQLYTF.

The chain is built from TRBV27 and TRBJ2-1, with 12 nucleotides matching TRBD2. This CDR3 has 16 residues. J gave up 6 bases and V 0 bases, and 3 bases lay outside the gene matches. CDR1 and CDR2 (germline): MNHEY, SMNVEV (reference sequence). The CDR3: CASSLSTSGGRNEQFF. CDR3 coding DNA: TGTGCCAGCAGTTTATCAACTAGCGGGGGGCGCAATGAGCAGTTCTTC.

Only a few counts were recorded for this clone. This CDR3 reads CASSSAGGLTDTQYF. DNA for the CDR3: TGTGCCAGCAGTTCGGCAGGGGGCTTGACAGATACGCAGTATTTT. The chain is built from TRBV6-5 and TRBJ2-3, with 8 positions matching TRBD1. Germline CDR1 is MNHEY and CDR2 is SVGAGI. CDR3 size: 15 residues. After removal of 4 bases from V and 3 bases from J, the junction contained 6 bases not matched to a gene.

The chain combines TRBV11-3 with TRBJ2-2; 10 positions agree with TRBD1. From germline, CDR1 is SGHNT and CDR2 YENEEA. CDR3 length: 19 residues. The V gene end was trimmed by 1 base and the J gene end by 1 base; junction bases not matched to a gene: 9. The CDR3 DNA sequence: TGTGCCAGCAGCTTAGGGGACAGGGGCATCCCTGAGAACACCGGGGAGCTGTTTTTT. It yields the protein CASSLGDRGIPENTGELFF.

A note on this clone: The CDR3 end shows no conserved phenylalanine or tryptophan, and so a read error is likely. The DNA is left out, because the CDR3 cannot be placed on it with certainty; the CDR3 is given as TCRdb lists it. V and J are TRBV9 and TRBJ1-1. The CDR3 is 10 residues long, counting both termini. CDR1 is SGDLS and CDR2 is YYNGEE in the germline V gene. This CDR3 is CASSVVGTGV.

This rearrangement joins TRBV18 to TRBJ1-5; a weak D match, TRBD1 (6 bases). Trimming removed 1 base at V and 5 bases at J, with 12 bases between. The CDR3 consists of 15 residues. From germline, CDR1 is KGHSH and CDR2 LQKENI. The CDR3 sequence: CASSPQGGGDQPQHF. DNA for the CDR3: TGTGCCAGCTCACCACAGGGGGGGGGAGATCAGCCCCAGCATTTT. Full variable domain (remainder filled in from reference TRBV18 and TRBJ1-5): NAGVMQNPRHLVRRRGQEARLRCSPMKGHSHVYWYRQLPEEGLKFMVYLQKENIIDESGMPKERFSAEFPKEGPSILRIQQVVRGDSAAYFCASSPQGGGDQPQHFGDGTRLSIL.

The V call is TRBV9, the J call TRBJ2-6, with 10 bases matching TRBD2. CDR3 length: 20 amino acids. Trimming at V came to 2 bases and at J to 0 bases, leaving 11 bases not matched to a gene. The germline gives CDR1 SGDLS, CDR2 YYNGEE. DNA for the CDR3: TGTGCCAGCAGCGTTACTGGACTAGCGGTGGTAAGCTCTGGGGCCAACGTCCTGACTTTC. Its protein is CASSVTGLAVVSSGANVLTF. Full variable domain (rest looked up from reference TRBV9 and TRBJ2-6): DSGVTQTPKHLITATGQRVTLRCSPRSGDLSVYWYQQSLDQGLQFLIQYYNGEERAKGNILERFSAQQFPDLHSELNLSSLELGDSALYFCASSVTGLAVVSSGANVLTFGAGSRLTVL.

The genes are TRBV6-5 and TRBJ2-7; 7 nucleotides line up with TRBD1. This CDR3 has 11 residues. In germline, CDR1 is MNHEY, CDR2 SVGAGI. The V and J ends lost 6 bases and 6 bases, in that order; junction bases with no gene match: 2. This CDR3 is CASRTGIEQYF. In DNA form, the CDR3 reads TGTGCCAGCAGGACAGGGATCGAGCAGTACTTC.

The rearrangement joins TRBV7-9 to TRBJ2-7, with D hard to call. Per germline, CDR1 SEHNR and CDR2 FQNEAQ (reference sequence). There are 12 residues in the CDR3. V was pared by 0 bases and J by 12 bases, with 12 bases between. The CDR3 DNA follows: TGTGCCAGCAGCTTAGCGTTCGGAGCCCCGTACTTC. Translated, it gives CASSLAFGAPYF.

The V call is TRBV5-4, the J call TRBJ2-2; 7 nucleotides match TRBD1. The CDR3 is made up of 16 amino acids. Trimming cost V 3 bases and J 0 bases; bases outside gene matches: 5. CDR1 is SGHNT and CDR2 is YYREEE in the germline V gene (reference sequence). The DNA of the CDR3 is TGTGCCAGCAGCTACAGGACAGGAGCGAACACCGGGGAGCTGTTTTTT. It is translated as CASSYRTGANTGELFF.

The CDR3 region is CASSSQGDSTDTQYF. Written as DNA, the CDR3 is TGTGCCAGCAGCTCCCAGGGGGACAGCACAGATACGCAGTATTTT. The chain links TRBV5-6 to TRBJ2-3, with 7 bases matching TRBD1. With V trimmed by 3 bases and J by 0 bases, 4 bases remained unmatched. The CDR3 loop spans 15 amino acids. Per the germline V gene, CDR1 is SGHDT and CDR2 is YYEEEE. The whole variable domain, remainder taken from reference TRBV5-6 and TRBJ2-3, is DAGVTQSPTHLIKTRGQQVTLRCSPKSGHDTVSWYQQALGQGPQFIFQYYEEEERQRGNFPDRFSGHQFPNYSSELNVNALLLGDSALYLCASSSQGDSTDTQYFGPGTRLTVL.

CDR3 DNA: TGTGCCAGCAGCCAAGATCTTTACAGCACCTACGAGCAGTACTTC. This gives the protein CASSQDLYSTYEQYF. The V call is TRBV4-2, the J call TRBJ2-7; no clear D. Trimming shortened V by 0 bases and J by 2 bases, and 11 bases separated the two germline ends. The germline V gene has CDR1 LGHNA and CDR2 YNFKEQ. The CDR3 runs 15 residues.

This chain links TRBV14 with TRBJ2-7; 9 positions agree with TRBD2. Germline CDR1 reads SGHDN; CDR2 reads FVKESK. Trimming cost V 3 bases and J 9 bases; bases outside gene matches: 0. This CDR3 region has 11 residues. DNA of the CDR3: TGTGCCAGCAGCCAGCGGGGGGGGCAGTACTTC. This codes for CASSQRGGQYF.

The chain combines TRBV12-5 with TRBJ2-6, with 9 bases lining up with TRBD1. This CDR3 has 19 amino acids. The germline CDR1 and CDR2 sequences are LGHNT and FRNRAP. Trimming at V came to 2 bases and at J to 2 bases, leaving 10 bases not matched to a gene. CDR3 sequence: CASGLPSGQGLAGANVLTF. CDR3 nucleotides: TGTGCTAGTGGTTTGCCTTCGGGACAGGGACTTGCTGGGGCCAACGTCCTGACTTTC.

This clone is a singleton in its sample. This rearrangement joins TRBV2 to TRBJ2-1; 12 nucleotides align to TRBD2. Germline values: CDR1 SNHLY, CDR2 FYNNEI. The junction had 7 bases not matched to a gene; V was cut back by 6 bases and J by 4 bases. CDR3 length: 16 amino acids. The CDR3 sequence is CASRLTLAGGYNEQFF. The CDR3 region has the DNA TGTGCCAGCAGATTAACACTAGCGGGGGGTTACAATGAGCAGTTCTTC.

The chain uses TRBV6-1 and TRBJ1-4; 9 bases align to TRBD1. J lost 12 bases, V lost 6 bases, and 8 bases had no gene match. CDR1 is MNHNS, CDR2 SASEGT, per germline. The CDR3 is 13 residues long. The DNA for the CDR3 is TGTGCCAGCAGCCCCAACGACAGGGGGGAACTGTTTTTT. It encodes CASSPNDRGELFF.

V gene TRBV19 combines with J gene TRBJ2-3; 10 bases line up with TRBD2. Germline CDR1 is LNHDA and CDR2 is SQIVND (reference sequence). The CDR3 consists of 15 residues. With 5 bases clipped from V and 6 bases from J, the junction kept 8 bases outside the gene matches. The CDR3 DNA sequence: TGTGCCAGTAGTGTAAGCGGGGGGGGCGGGGATACGCAGTATTTT. As protein: CASSVSGGGGDTQYF.

The rearrangement uses TRBV18 and TRBJ2-7, with 9 bases that match TRBD1. V was clipped by 4 bases and J by 2 bases; unmatched bases: 6. The length of the CDR3 is 15 residues. Germline CDR1 is KGHSH and CDR2 is LQKENI. CDR3 nucleotide sequence: TGTGCCAGCTCACTCCGGGACAGGGCCACCTACGAGCAGTACTTC. Its translation is CASSLRDRATYEQYF.

This clone was found once. This rearrangement joins TRBV30 to TRBJ2-3; TRBD1 matches 7 bases. The CDR3 is made up of 16 amino acids. Germline assignment: CDR1 GTSNPN and CDR2 SVGIG (reference sequence). J was trimmed by 1 base and V by 0 bases; bases with no gene match: 7. CDR3 nucleotide sequence: TGTGCCTGGAGTGTAATAGGGCAGGGGGGCACAGATACGCAGTATTTT. It is translated as CAWSVIGQGGTDTQYF.

In its sample, this clone was seen a few times. This rearrangement joins TRBV4-1 to TRBJ1-6; D not resolved. V dropped 0 bases and J dropped 7 bases, with 16 bases sitting between them. Germline CDR1 reads MGHRA; CDR2 reads YSYEKL. The CDR3 has 17 amino acids. Here the CDR3 DNA reads TGCGCCAGCAGCCAAGATTTCTTATCAGGAATAAATTCACCCCTCCACTTT. This codes for CASSQDFLSGINSPLHF.

This sequence joins TRBV5-6 and TRBJ2-3, with TRBD1 matching over 7 bases. In germline, CDR1 is SGHDT, CDR2 YYEEEE. V lost 2 bases to trimming and J lost 5 bases; unmatched junction nucleotides: 8. The CDR3 sequence is 15 residues long. The CDR3 sequence is CASSFWDRQIDTQYF. The CDR3 nucleotides are TGTGCCAGCAGCTTTTGGGACAGACAGATAGATACGCAGTATTTT.

V and J are TRBV13 and TRBJ2-3, with D possibly being TRBD1 (5 bases). The length of the CDR3 is 13 residues. The ends were cut back, 5 bases at V and 7 bases at J, with 13 bases in the middle. CDR1 is PRHDT, CDR2 FYEKMQ, per germline (reference sequence). CDR3 residues: CASSLRRGNTQYF. CDR3 sequence (DNA): TGTGCCAGCAGCCTAAGAAGGGGCAATACGCAGTATTTT.

The chain recombines TRBV6-6 with TRBJ2-5; D gene uncertain. This CDR3 is built from 15 residues. Germline V gene lookup returns CDR1 MNHNY and CDR2 SVGAGI (reference sequence). V gave up 0 bases and J gave up 5 bases, with 13 bases separating them. The CDR3 loop is CASSYSRQSRETQYF. The CDR3 coding sequence is TGTGCCAGCAGTTACTCGAGACAAAGTCGGGAGACCCAGTACTTC.

This clone was recorded once. This sequence joins TRBV6-5 and TRBJ2-3, with 11 bases identical to TRBD2. There are 15 residues in the CDR3. CDR1 is MNHEY and CDR2 is SVGAGI in the germline V gene. After removal of 6 bases from V and 2 bases from J, the junction contained 4 bases not matched to a gene. This CDR3 reads CASSSSGRNTDTQYF. The DNA for the CDR3 is TGTGCCAGCAGCTCTAGCGGGAGGAACACAGATACGCAGTATTTT.

The CDR3 sequence is CASSPRTGIYEQYF. In nucleotides, the CDR3 is TGTGCCAGCAGCCCGCGCACGGGGATCTACGAGCAGTACTTC. The chain uses TRBV9 and TRBJ2-7, with D possibly TRBD2 on 5 matching bases. Deletions cut 4 bases from V and 3 bases from J, with 14 bases between. CDR1 is SGDLS and CDR2 is YYNGEE in the germline V gene. The CDR3 covers 14 residues.

V is TRBV10-3 and J is TRBJ2-1, with 9 bases identical to TRBD1. The V segment lost 6 bases and the J segment 2 bases; nucleotides outside the gene matches: 5. In germline, CDR1 is ENHRY, CDR2 SYGVKD. The CDR3 contains 15 residues. CDR3 residues: CAIRAGDRAYNEQFF. The CDR3, as DNA: TGTGCCATCAGGGCCGGGGACAGGGCCTACAATGAGCAGTTCTTC.

The chain links TRBV25-1 to TRBJ1-6; TRBD1 might be the D (6 bases). V gave up 2 bases and J gave up 9 bases, with 14 bases separating them. The germline V gene has CDR1 MGHDK and CDR2 SYGVNS. The CDR3 totals 15 residues. This CDR3 reads CASSESGGPGSPLHF. The CDR3 bases are TGTGCCAGCAGTGAAAGCGGGGGCCCCGGTTCACCCCTCCACTTT.

The chain has TRBV19 and TRBJ1-5, with D unclear. CDR3 length: 18 residues. The germline gives CDR1 LNHDA, CDR2 SQIVND (reference sequence). Trimming removed 0 bases at V and 1 base at J, with 16 bases between. The CDR3 sequence is CASSIDREGLWSNQPQHF. As DNA, the CDR3 is TGTGCCAGTAGTATAGATCGGGAGGGCCTCTGGAGCAATCAGCCCCAGCATTTT.